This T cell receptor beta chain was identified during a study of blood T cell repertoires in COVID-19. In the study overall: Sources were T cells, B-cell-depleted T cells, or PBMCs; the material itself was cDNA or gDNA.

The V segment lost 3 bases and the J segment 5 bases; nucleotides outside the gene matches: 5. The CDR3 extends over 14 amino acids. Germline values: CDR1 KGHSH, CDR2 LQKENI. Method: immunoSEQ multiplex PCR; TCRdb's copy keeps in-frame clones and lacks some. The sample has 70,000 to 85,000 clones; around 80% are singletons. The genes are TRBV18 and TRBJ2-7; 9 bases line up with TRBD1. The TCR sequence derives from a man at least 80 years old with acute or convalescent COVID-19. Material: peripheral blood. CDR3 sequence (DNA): TGTGCCAGCTCACCGCCGGGACAGGGTGACGAGCAGTACTTC. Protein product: CASSPPGQGDEQYF.